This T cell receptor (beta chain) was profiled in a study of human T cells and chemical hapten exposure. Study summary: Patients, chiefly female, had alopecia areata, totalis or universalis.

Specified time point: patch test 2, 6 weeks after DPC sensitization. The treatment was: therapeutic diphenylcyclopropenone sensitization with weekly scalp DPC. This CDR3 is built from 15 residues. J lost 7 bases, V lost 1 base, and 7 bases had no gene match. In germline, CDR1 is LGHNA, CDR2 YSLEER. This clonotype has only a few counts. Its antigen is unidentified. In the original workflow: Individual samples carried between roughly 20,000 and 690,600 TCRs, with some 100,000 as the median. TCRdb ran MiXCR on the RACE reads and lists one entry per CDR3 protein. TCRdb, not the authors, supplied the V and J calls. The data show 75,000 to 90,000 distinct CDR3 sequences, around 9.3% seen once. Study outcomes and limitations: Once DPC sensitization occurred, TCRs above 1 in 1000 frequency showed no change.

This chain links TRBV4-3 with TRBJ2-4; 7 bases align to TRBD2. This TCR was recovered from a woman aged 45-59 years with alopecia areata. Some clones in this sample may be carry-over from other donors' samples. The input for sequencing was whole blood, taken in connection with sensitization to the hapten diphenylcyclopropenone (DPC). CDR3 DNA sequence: TGCGCCAGCAGCCAAGTTTCGGCGGGAGTTAACATTCAGTACTTC. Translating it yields CASSQVSAGVNIQYF.